This T cell receptor beta chain was recorded in a study of shared clonotypes between healthy human individuals. Study in general: With ages of 18 to 49, the donors were a couple of women and a few men.

Losses at the gene ends were 6 bases for V and 1 base for J; bases not matched to a gene: 6. This CDR3 contains 15 residues. Germline V gene sequence: CDR1 ENHRY, CDR2 SYGVKD. Execution of the assay was at deep level. Spread over ten immunoSEQ deep assay plates, unsorted PBMC DNA underwent sequencing. Repertoires were generated with immunoSEQ multiplex PCR, while TCRdb's copy carries only in-frame clones and drops some. The sample holds hundreds of thousands of clones; roughly 72% are singletons and the top ten take more than 10%. The sample taken for sequencing was PBMCs. This TCR derives from a woman aged 40-49 years in good health. Some clones in this sample may be carry-over from other donors' samples. The rearrangement joins TRBV10-3 to TRBJ2-3; 8 nucleotides agree with TRBD2. CDR3 protein: CAISLGGLGTDTQYF. The CDR3 DNA reads as TGTGCCATCAGCCTGGGGGGACTAGGCACAGATACGCAGTATTTT.